This T cell receptor beta chain came from a study of T cell responses to AZD1222 COVID-19 vaccine. Study results and caveats: CD4 TCRs covered the whole spike, strongest at regions 160-218 and 743-854.

A word on this clone: Its antigen is undetermined.

The CDR3 runs 14 residues. Deletions cut 5 bases from V and 6 bases from J, with 17 bases between. Germline V gives CDR1 SGHAT, CDR2 FQNNGV. Sequencing was performed with immunoSEQ multiplex PCR; in TCRdb, only in-frame clones are kept and a portion is missing. The sample holds 130,000 or so clones, roughly 84% seen once. The sequences come from peripheral blood, collected 28 days after the second AZD1222 dose. The chain combines TRBV11-2 with TRBJ2-7, with a possible D match to TRBD1 (6 bases). The source is an adult who received the AZD1222 COVID-19 vaccine. The CDR3 bases are TGTGCCAGCAGCCCAGGGGCGGCTAGCTTCGAGCAGTACTTC. Translated: CASSPGAASFEQYF.